This T cell receptor beta chain was documented in a study of blood T cell repertoires in COVID-19. The wider study: COVID-19 samples from acute and convalescent phases originated in the United States, Italy and Spain.

In the study's own analysis: Amplification of reference gene primers provided the estimated nucleated cell counts. Using immunoSEQ multiplex PCR, the repertoire was profiled, and TCRdb retains in-frame clones only, with some absent. The V and J calls and clone size were taken over from that table, and D and trimming were inferred from the DNA. The sample has hundreds of thousands of clones; around 91% are singletons. The ends were cut back, 4 bases at V and 0 bases at J, with 13 bases in the middle. This CDR3 has 17 amino acids. Germline V CDR1 and CDR2: MNHEY, SVGEGT. The receptor was isolated from a woman aged 18-35 years with acute COVID-19. The source material was PBMCs or T cells enriched from blood (not recorded which). The rearrangement links TRBV6-2 or TRBV6-3 to TRBJ1-6; weak D call: TRBD1 (6 bases). CDR3 in amino acids: CASSFHRVSSYNSPLHF. CDR3 DNA sequence: TGTGCCAGCAGTTTCCACAGGGTGAGCTCCTATAATTCACCCCTCCACTTT.